Listed here is a single T cell receptor beta chain. Its matching antigen is unknown. The PCR employed 60 Vbeta primers together with 13 Jbeta primers. Using immunoSEQ multiplex PCR, the repertoire was profiled, and TCRdb retains in-frame clones only, with some absent. There are about 140,000 clones in the sample; around 82% occur only once, and 3.2% lies in the top ten. The CDR3 has 13 amino acids. The V gene lost 5 bases and the J gene lost 5 bases, with 9 bases spanning the gap. CDR1 is SGHVS and CDR2 is FQNEAQ in the germline V gene. This sample was included in a study of cytomegalovirus exposure and HLA in healthy donors. Findings and limits, study-wide: Earlier analysis yielded a pattern in which most TCR beta V segments were productive about 87% or about 30% of the time. Specificity of three CMV-associated chains for CMV antigens was verified in vitro. Follow-up analysis seemed to connect common viral pathogens with several of the most significant clusters identified.

This sequence was found in a young man in good health and CMV-seropositive. The V and J genes are TRBV7-8 and TRBJ2-2, with D hard to call. Sequencing input: PBMCs. The CDR3 bases are TGTGCCAGCAGCCGATCGGGTACCGGGGAGCTGTTTTTT. It is translated as CASSRSGTGELFF.